The next 10 T cell receptor beta chains were all read from a single sample in a study of cytomegalovirus exposure and HLA in healthy donors. The PCR had 60 Vbeta and 13 Jbeta primers. Measured with immunoSEQ multiplex PCR; TCRdb has only the in-frame clones, and not every one. The profile shows 95,000 to 150,000 clones, approximately 80% of them singletons. Sequenced: PBMCs. These receptors all come from a man in his fifties in good health and CMV-seronegative.

V and J are TRBV2 and TRBJ2-1; the match to TRBD2 covers 8 bases. Germline V lookup: CDR1 SNHLY, CDR2 FYNNEI. The CDR3 has 17 residues. V gave up 7 bases and J gave up 5 bases; unmatched junction bases: 16. CDR3 sequence (DNA): TGTGCCAGCAACCAAAAAGGACTAGCCTTAACCGACAATGAGCAGTTCTTC. Its translation is CASNQKGLALTDNEQFF.

This chain joins TRBV28 and TRBJ1-2; 11 positions agree with TRBD1. Trimming cost V 2 bases and J 8 bases; bases outside gene matches: 4. Per the germline V gene, CDR1 is MDHEN and CDR2 is SYDVKM. The CDR3 runs to 14 residues. CDR3 residues: CASSLAGTGGGYTF. The CDR3, as DNA: TGTGCCAGCAGTTTAGCCGGGACAGGGGGAGGCTACACCTTC.

The rearrangement joins TRBV9 to TRBJ2-3; 8 positions match TRBD2. The CDR3 totals 16 residues. The germline V gene has CDR1 SGDLS and CDR2 YYNGEE. J gave up 6 bases and V 4 bases, and 13 bases lay outside the gene matches. The CDR3 region has the DNA TGTGCCAGCAGCTCCAACCCGGGACTAGAAAGCGATACGCAGTATTTT. Its protein product is CASSSNPGLESDTQYF.

The rearrangement joins TRBV9 to TRBJ2-3; tentative D call: TRBD2 (5 bases). The V gene lost 2 bases and the J gene lost 0 bases, with 13 bases spanning the gap. Germline V gives CDR1 SGDLS, CDR2 YYNGEE. CDR3 length equals 16 residues. The CDR3 sequence: CASSVRAGFSTDTQYF. In DNA form, the CDR3 reads TGTGCCAGCAGCGTTCGGGCGGGCTTTAGCACAGATACGCAGTATTTT.

This chain links TRBV29-1 with TRBJ2-7, with D perhaps matching TRBD1 (6 bases). The CDR3 is made up of 16 amino acids. The V and J ends lost 4 bases and 0 bases respectively, with 19 bases between them. CDR1 and CDR2 (germline): SQVTM, ANQGSEA. CDR3 DNA: TGCAGCGTTGCGGGCCTGGACAGTCTGAACTCCTACGAGCAGTACTTC. Translating gives CSVAGLDSLNSYEQYF.

The V gene is TRBV5-4, the J gene TRBJ2-6, with D maybe TRBD2 (6 bases). The V end was cut by 2 bases, the J end by 4 bases, with 10 bases between. CDR3 size: 15 residues. Germline V gives CDR1 SGHNT, CDR2 YYREEE (reference sequence). CDR3 DNA sequence: TGTGCCAGCAGCTTCCGGGACTCCGGGGCCAACGTCCTGACTTTC. Translating it yields CASSFRDSGANVLTF.

The V call is TRBV21-1, the J call TRBJ1-6. TRBV21-1 counts as a pseudogene. This CDR3 spans 15 amino acids. The CDR3 DNA reads as TGTGCCAGCAGCAAGGTTGAAGCGTATAATTCACCCCTCCACTTT. It codes for CASSKVEAYNSPLHF.

The chain combines TRBV19 with TRBJ1-5; 9 bases are shared with TRBD1. The CDR3 runs 16 residues. Germline trimming cut 9 bases from V and 0 bases from J; bases unmatched to any gene: 9. The germline V gene encodes CDR1 LNHDA and CDR2 SQIVND (reference sequence). The CDR3 here is CASKDRGGNSNQPQHF. In DNA, the CDR3 is TGTGCCAGCAAGGACAGGGGAGGGAATAGCAATCAGCCCCAGCATTTT.

V and J are TRBV19 and TRBJ1-1, with 7 bases identical to TRBD1. Germline loops: CDR1 LNHDA, CDR2 SQIVND (reference sequence). The CDR3 has 17 amino acids. V was clipped by 3 bases and J by 3 bases; unmatched bases: 13. The CDR3 spells CASSMLPGGKKYTEAFF. For the CDR3, the DNA is TGTGCCAGTAGTATGTTGCCAGGGGGAAAGAAGTACACTGAAGCTTTCTTT.

V is TRBV27 and J is TRBJ2-3; the D gene is possibly TRBD2 (5 bases). The germline V gene has CDR1 MNHEY and CDR2 SMNVEV (reference sequence). CDR3 length: 13 amino acids. V was trimmed by 3 bases and J by 3 bases, leaving 7 bases between them. CDR3 coding DNA: TGTGCCAGCAGTTTGAGGGAAACAGATACGCAGTATTTT. It yields the protein CASSLRETDTQYF.